This TCR beta chain was sequenced in a study of PD-1 blockade in classical Hodgkin lymphoma. Per germline, CDR1 LNHDA and CDR2 SQIVND (reference sequence). CDR3 size: 14 residues. Trimming cost V 5 bases and J 1 base; bases outside gene matches: 4. Described time point: cycle 4 day 1 (C4D1), after five to seven weeks of nivolumab. Exposure to brentuximab vedotin varied, and each patient had relapsed following autologous stem cell transplantation. Patients' outcomes at their best amounted to complete response, partial response or progressive disease. Assay used: immunoSEQ multiplex PCR; TCRdb lists only in-frame clones, some missing. This table holds roughly 64,000 clones, 91% found once. Comments on this clone: Its cognate antigen is unknown.

Study findings and constraints: Reported baseline diversity: healthy donors highest, relapsed/refractory patients lowest. Repertoire differences lack defined causes, possibly disease activity or prior therapy.

The material sequenced was peripheral blood mononuclear cells (PBMCs), taken before the fourth cycle of nivolumab. The genes are TRBV19 and TRBJ1-1; 7 nucleotides agree with TRBD1. The clonotype originates from a human donor with classical Hodgkin lymphoma. In nucleotides, the CDR3 is TGTGCCAGTAGTTACAGGGGAGAGAACACTGAAGCTTTCTTT. As protein: CASSYRGENTEAFF.